Detailed here is one T cell receptor beta chain. This clonotype was seen only once. What this receptor recognizes is not known. No much larger clonotype is one base removed from it; base qualities were not supplied. A read on its own is weak evidence. The library was made by multiplex PCR. The data were produced on an Illumina HiSeq 4000. CDR3 regions were amplified by Arm-PCR with iRepertoire HTBI primers to construct TCR beta libraries. Gel purification was performed on PCR products prior to sequencing. As for the authors' bioinformatics: Across samples, some 62 TRBV and 12 to 15 TRBJ segments were identified and used for gene usage analysis of CDR3 amino acid clonotypes. COPE and FqMerger were used to merge the filtered high-quality paired reads into contigs. Contigs were aligned with BLAST to IMGT TRBV, TRBD and TRBJ reference genes, and CDR3 was defined per IMGT. Clonotypes above 0.1% frequency were classified as highly expanded clones. Repertoire diversity was measured by Shannon entropy, and V-J evenness by the Gini coefficient. A clonotype was considered public if more than one individual shared it. The raw public reads went through TCRdb reprocessing: fastp at Q25, MiXCR clone calling, in-frame beta chains kept. Entries are consolidated by CDR3 protein sequence, retaining the most common genes and DNA. The V and J calls come from TCRdb's annotation, not from the publication. The sample table shows around 450,000 distinct CDR3 sequences, and around 15% are seen once. The ten biggest clones cover 12% of the sample.

The data stem from a study of regulatory T cells in long-lasting Graves disease (dated by TCRdb to the early 2020s). Context from the whole study: Newly diagnosed Graves' disease patients had taken antithyroid drugs for less than 3 months. A total of about 35 samples underwent TCR sequencing, from some 13 patients with persistent Graves' disease and 20 or so patients with newly diagnosed Graves' disease. Patients with persistent Graves' disease were compared with patients with newly diagnosed Graves' disease using TCR sequencing and RNA sequencing of peripheral blood. The study took place in China and was registered as a clinical trial. What the research found in general, with its limitations: The study examined only peripheral blood because the primary lesion, thyroid tissue, could not be accessed. Lower TCR Shannon entropy and fewer highly expanded clones were observed in persistent Graves' disease patients than in newly diagnosed patients, which suggested clonal expansion. The authors acknowledged the small sample size as a limitation that may reduce accuracy. Persistent patients shared more public clonotypes among themselves (2,741) than newly diagnosed patients did (approximately 970). Persistent disease showed preferential use of TRBV28, TRBJ1-2 and TRBJ2-5, whereas newly diagnosed disease favored TRBV20-1 and TRBJ2-1. Sequencing and analysis were restricted to the TCR beta chain.

From its cysteine to its phenylalanine, the CDR3 spans 16 amino acids. Only CDR3 DNA is held: 48 bases, read in frame from base 1. The germline V and J ends show losses of 3 bases and 5 bases respectively, and no gene match explains 11 bases of the junction. CDR1 and CDR2 (LNHDA, SQIVND) derive from the germline V gene (reference sequence). Explained via the paper, the time point label denotes: newly diagnosed GD, antithyroid drugs for less than 3 months. RNA was extracted from PBMCs in TRIzol for both TCR sequencing and RNA sequencing. The diagnosis of Graves' disease followed American Thyroid Association guidelines. Patients were recruited from an endocrinology department in Xi'an, China. Each patient gave 7 to 9.5 milliliters of peripheral blood, collected in an EDTA anticoagulant tube. Ficoll Paque Plus density gradient separation was used to isolate PBMCs, and no further T cell sorting was performed. RNA quality was checked with an Agilent 2100 Bioanalyzer and agarose gel, and concentration with a NanoDrop 2000.

The sample was also linked to a second study, of T cells in Graves' hyperthyroidism and ophthalmopathy. The second study's paper adds: A patient counted as having stable Graves' hyperthyroidism if no progression to ophthalmopathy occurred over 18 months of follow-up. Hyperthyroidism patients were aged 18 to 65 years and newly diagnosed, with disease duration of less than 2 months. Exclusion was applied to patients with uncontrolled infections, other autoimmune diseases, pregnancy or lactation. Diagnoses were established on the basis of clinical symptoms, serum thyroxine and TRAb, thyroid ultrasound, and orbital computed tomography. The first round of RT-PCR for the TCR CDR3 was performed with the HTBI primer set and the Qiagen OneStep RT-PCR kit. Most expanded thyroid clonotypes (frequency above 0.001) were also found in blood, which suggests that blood repertoires may mirror thyroid immune responses. Ophthalmopathy was separated from stable hyperthyroidism by a 13 V-J signature model, with 87.88% sensitivity and roughly 84% specificity obtained in cross-validation and 80%/75% obtained in testing. In validation, the model predicted progression to ophthalmopathy a median of roughly six months before onset, with approximately 68% sensitivity and roughly 73% specificity. TCR V-J signatures able to tell the groups apart were searched for in a discovery cohort of some 97 patients, of whom over 40 had Graves' ophthalmopathy and 57 had stable Graves' hyperthyroidism. Prospective prediction of ophthalmopathy was tested in an independent validation cohort consisting of about 19 hyperthyroidism patients and over 15 patients who later progressed to ophthalmopathy. The 100 or so discovery patients were divided at random into training and test sets in a 7:3 ratio. In addition, the study compared T-cell repertoires in thyroid tissue and in blood from several Graves' hyperthyroidism patients. After sampling, hyperthyroidism patients received methimazole starting at 30 mg daily, and ophthalmopathy patients received high-dose intravenous methylprednisolone. The libraries were constructed in a second round of multiplex PCR and then size-selected and purified. The libraries were sequenced on an Illumina HiSeq2000 using paired-end 100 bp reads. Raw data were processed with SOAPnuke, discarding reads with adapters, uncalled bases, mean Phred below 15, or no exact constant-primer or identifier match. COPE v1.2.5 was used to merge high-quality paired reads, and clonotypes were defined as unique nucleotide sequences. MiTCR v1.1 was used to align the clonotypes against IMGT TRBV, TRBD and TRBJ reference segments. Analysis was restricted to V-J combinations with a frequency above 0.0001, which covered 98% to 99.2% of repertoires. The TCS score was defined as the ratio of F50 (clonal expansion) to E x V (chaos), calculated using BLOSUM62-based TCRdist between CDR3 peptides within each V-J. Welch's t-statistics and random forest reduced fewer than 550 V-J features to 13, which were used in a naive Bayes classifier (R e1071). Sample size was not statistically predetermined, and investigators were not blinded to group allocation. TCR Vbeta CDR3 sequencing of 130 to 150 peripheral blood samples (over 40 ophthalmopathy, some 75 hyperthyroidism and 17 progressor patients) is reported in the paper.

The sequenced sample was peripheral blood mononuclear cells (PBMCs), obtained at new diagnosis, from a patient treated with antithyroid drugs. This clonotype originated in a middle-aged man with Graves disease. Donor details come from another sample of the same person, matched by shared clones. This sequence uses TRBV19 and TRBJ2-5; 8 bases in between match TRBD2. The CDR3 amino acid sequence is: CASSMGARGGVETQYF. The DNA reads as follows: TGTGCCAGTAGTATGGGGGCCCGGGGGGGAGTCGAGACCCAGTACTTC.